This T cell receptor beta chain originates from a study of read filtering for tumor transcriptome and immune sequencing. Overall study context: Revised staging placed roughly eight patients in R-ISS I, about 16 in II, over 5 in III. After DNase treatment, RNA was made into whole-transcriptome libraries.

Molecular barcoded adaptors covering alpha/delta and beta/gamma chains were used on roughly 400 ng RNA. TCRdb called the reads again in MiXCR, with one record for every CDR3 protein. The sample records around 60,000 distinct CDR3 sequences, approximately 19% being singletons. Germline V gene sequence: CDR1 DFQATT, CDR2 SNEGSKA (reference sequence). V was cut by 0 bases and J by 5 bases, with 13 bases left in between. The CDR3 length is 14 residues. The study, taken as a whole, reports: Even smaller IR-seq throughput identified most shared clonotypes.

In its sample, this clonotype was seen many times. The antigen is unknown. V is TRBV20-1 and J is TRBJ2-5; D remains unclear. The sequenced material came from a population of CD138-negative cells sorted from bone marrow. The sequence came from a donor aged 40 or older with multiple myeloma. The CDR3 spells CSARDQASGETQYF. CDR3 in DNA: TGCAGTGCTAGAGATCAGGCTTCCGGGGAGACCCAGTACTTC.